A selection of T cell receptor beta chains follows, all from one sample in a study of T cells in Graves' hyperthyroidism and ophthalmopathy. TCRdb re-derived calls from the multiplex PCR reads in MiXCR, one entry per CDR3 protein. The sample carries 560,000 or so distinct CDR3 sequences, 20% recorded once. The sample comprised blood. These receptors were taken from a middle-aged man with Graves' ophthalmopathy. The CDR3 runs from the conserved cysteine through the conserved F or W. The D gene is left open where the match is weak. Clone sizes are given selectively: once, few, many, or a class where the clone is expanded.

TRBV6-2/TRBV6-3	TRBJ2-3	.	.	CASSYVRASGTDTQYF	TGTGCCAGCAGTTACGTCAGGGCATCGGGCACAGATACGCAGTATTTT
TRBV7-8	TRBJ2-4	many	.	CASSLTRGNIQYF	TGTGCCAGCAGCTTAACGCGGGGAAACATTCAGTACTTC
TRBV10-3	TRBJ2-5	many	.	CAISEGEQETQYF	TGTGCCATCAGTGAAGGTGAACAAGAGACCCAGTACTTC
TRBV18	TRBJ2-7	many	TRBD1	CASSPTGTGANEQYF	TGTGCCAGCTCACCAACCGGGACAGGGGCTAACGAGCAGTACTTC
TRBV7-3	TRBJ2-3	few	.	CASSYRRDTQYF	TGTGCCAGCAGCTACAGGAGAGATACGCAGTATTTT
TRBV20-1	TRBJ2-7	many	.	CSARRDFHEQYF	TGCAGTGCTAGAAGGGATTTCCACGAGCAGTACTTC
TRBV7-6	TRBJ1-2	few	TRBD1	CASLIHRGPLSYTF	TGTGCCAGCCTCATCCACAGGGGGCCCCTGAGCTACACCTTC
TRBV18	TRBJ1-1	many	.	CASSPGHPNTEAFF	TGTGCCAGCTCACCAGGACACCCAAACACTGAAGCTTTCTTT
TRBV5-8	TRBJ2-1	.	TRBD2	CASSWPRLAGGHEQFF	TGTGCCAGCAGCTGGCCCCGACTAGCGGGGGGGCATGAGCAGTTCTTC
TRBV2	TRBJ2-3	many	TRBD2	CASRSGGGTDTQYF	TGTGCCAGCCGGAGCGGGGGTGGCACAGATACGCAGTATTTT
TRBV3-1	TRBJ1-2	few	.	CASSPLGFNGYTF	TGTGCCAGCAGCCCTTTGGGTTTTAATGGCTACACCTTC
TRBV11-2	TRBJ2-1	few	TRBD2	CASSLGPSGSNEQFF	TGTGCCAGCAGCTTAGGACCTAGCGGGAGCAATGAGCAGTTCTTC
TRBV18	TRBJ2-1	many	.	CASSRTGRGFNEQFF	TGTGCCAGCTCACGGACAGGGAGGGGATTCAATGAGCAGTTCTTC
TRBV2	TRBJ2-1	few	.	CASNLAQSSYNEQFF	TGTGCCAGCAACCTAGCGCAGAGCTCCTACAATGAGCAGTTCTTC
TRBV6-2/TRBV6-3	TRBJ2-5	.	.	CASSYDFQETQYF	TGTGCCAGCAGCTATGACTTCCAAGAGACCCAGTACTTC
TRBV27	TRBJ2-7	many	.	CASKPGGVSYEQYF	TGTGCCAGCAAGCCCGGTGGGGTCTCCTACGAGCAGTACTTC
TRBV29-1	TRBJ1-1	few	.	CSVTRDTEAFF	TGCAGCGTGACGAGGGACACTGAAGCTTTCTTT
TRBV28	TRBJ1-2	.	.	CASSFQRGDYGYTF	TGTGCCAGCAGTTTCCAGCGAGGGGACTATGGCTACACCTTC
TRBV6-1	TRBJ2-5	.	TRBD2	CASRWTSGGATETQYF	TGTGCCAGCAGATGGACTAGCGGGGGGGCCACGGAGACCCAGTACTTC
TRBV5-1	TRBJ2-1	.	.	CASSLVGQLNYNEQFF	TGCGCCAGCAGCTTGGTCGGCCAGCTGAATTACAATGAGCAGTTCTTC
TRBV7-9	TRBJ2-1	.	.	CASSPGVAYNEQFF	TGTGCCAGCAGCCCAGGGGTGGCCTACAATGAGCAGTTCTTC
TRBV5-1	TRBJ1-1	.	.	CASSILQGSEAFF	TGCGCCAGCAGCATACTACAGGGAAGTGAAGCTTTCTTT
TRBV29-1	TRBJ2-3	once	.	CSVAGDSDTQYF	TGCAGCGTTGCGGGGGACTCAGATACGCAGTATTTT
TRBV19	TRBJ2-1	few	TRBD2	CASSMTGAGNEQFF	TGTGCCAGTAGTATGACGGGAGCGGGGAATGAGCAGTTCTTC
TRBV11-2	TRBJ2-5	.	.	CASSRVAGGETQYF	TGTGCCAGCAGCCGTGTGGCTGGAGGGGAGACCCAGTACTTC
TRBV15	TRBJ1-2	few	TRBD1	CATSTGTGSYGYTF	TGTGCCACCAGCACCGGGACAGGGAGCTATGGCTACACCTTC
TRBV5-1	TRBJ2-7	.	.	CASRGNRVDGEQYF	TGCGCCAGCAGAGGTAACAGGGTGGATGGAGAGCAGTACTTC
TRBV20-1	TRBJ1-1	many	.	CSARDGGRTEAFF	TGCAGTGCTAGAGATGGGGGACGGACTGAAGCTTTCTTT
TRBV28	TRBJ1-5	.	.	CASSPAENSNQPQHF	TGTGCCAGCAGTCCTGCCGAAAATAGCAATCAGCCCCAGCATTTT
TRBV7-2	TRBJ2-3	many	TRBD2	CASSTPPGLGTDTQYF	TGTGCCAGCAGCACCCCTCCTGGACTAGGCACAGATACGCAGTATTTT
TRBV20-1	TRBJ2-7	.	TRBD2	CSARGASGRTEQYF	TGCAGTGCTAGAGGTGCTAGCGGGAGGACTGAGCAGTACTTC
TRBV2	TRBJ1-1	many	.	CASSEIRERAFF	TGTGCCAGCAGTGAGATCAGGGAGAGGGCTTTCTTT
TRBV3-1	TRBJ2-7	.	TRBD1	CASSHRTGWAYEQYF	TGTGCCAGCAGCCATAGGACAGGGTGGGCCTACGAGCAGTACTTC
TRBV27	TRBJ1-5	.	TRBD1	CASSFRTGVGQPQHF	TGTGCCAGCAGTTTCAGGACAGGGGTGGGCCAGCCCCAGCATTTT
TRBV19	TRBJ1-2	.	.	CASSVGFYGYTF	TGTGCCAGTAGTGTGGGGTTCTATGGCTACACCTTC
TRBV28	TRBJ1-5	many	.	CASTIQGGNQPQHF	TGTGCCAGCACGATACAGGGCGGCAATCAGCCCCAGCATTTT
TRBV18	TRBJ1-4	few	.	CASSPRRAREKLFF	TGTGCCAGCTCACCCCGACGGGCTCGTGAAAAACTGTTTTTT
TRBV7-2	TRBJ2-1	few	.	CASSLRPPSSYNEQFF	TGTGCCAGCAGCTTAAGGCCACCGAGCTCCTACAATGAGCAGTTCTTC
TRBV2	TRBJ2-3	many	.	CASSDSGGWTDTQYF	TGTGCCAGCAGTGATTCGGGGGGCTGGACAGATACGCAGTATTTT
TRBV7-9	TRBJ2-3	many	.	CASSFDGVPDTQYF	TGTGCCAGCAGCTTTGACGGTGTTCCAGATACGCAGTATTTT
TRBV5-6	TRBJ2-3	.	.	CASSTLPRPTDTQYF	TGTGCCAGCAGCACCCTACCTCGGCCCACAGATACGCAGTATTTT
TRBV20-1	TRBJ2-3	.	TRBD2	CSAPLAGADTQYF	TGCAGTGCTCCCCTCGCGGGAGCAGATACGCAGTATTTT
TRBV12-3/TRBV12-4	TRBJ2-2	many	TRBD1	CASSRGGLGTGELFF	TGTGCCAGCAGCCGAGGGGGCCTGGGGACCGGGGAGCTGTTTTTT
TRBV7-2	TRBJ2-1	few	.	CASSLGGGAGNEQFF	TGTGCCAGCAGCTTAGGAGGGGGAGCAGGGAATGAGCAGTTCTTC
TRBV12-3/TRBV12-4	TRBJ2-1	many	TRBD2	CASSSRTSGGSHYNEQFF	TGTGCCAGCAGTTCCCGGACTAGCGGGGGGTCGCACTACAATGAGCAGTTCTTC
TRBV5-6	TRBJ1-2	many	TRBD1	CASSYQRGQGLGGYTF	TGTGCCAGCAGCTATCAACGCGGACAGGGCCTCGGAGGCTACACCTTC
TRBV3-1	TRBJ1-2	many	.	CASSHLDTNYGYTF	TGTGCCAGCAGCCACTTAGACACGAACTATGGCTACACCTTC
TRBV30	TRBJ1-1	many	.	CAWSPLARTEAFF	TGTGCCTGGAGTCCCCTAGCGAGGACTGAAGCTTTCTTT
TRBV29-1	TRBJ2-3	.	.	CSVEGWGATDTQYF	TGCAGCGTTGAAGGATGGGGGGCGACAGATACGCAGTATTTT
TRBV4-1	TRBJ1-2	.	TRBD1	CASSQPGTGVYGYTF	TGCGCCAGCAGCCAACCCGGGACAGGGGTCTATGGCTACACCTTC
TRBV6-1	TRBJ1-5	few	TRBD1	CASRPQGPNQPQHF	TGTGCCAGCAGACCACAGGGGCCCAATCAGCCCCAGCATTTT
TRBV12-3/TRBV12-4	TRBJ2-5	many	.	CASSPHTGKQETQYF	TGTGCCAGCAGTCCCCACACGGGAAAACAAGAGACCCAGTACTTC
TRBV6-1	TRBJ1-3	.	.	CASSEGRDRYSGNTIYF	TGTGCCAGCAGTGAAGGGAGGGACCGATACTCTGGAAACACCATATATTTT
TRBV11-2	TRBJ1-1	.	.	CTSSLIGYTEAFF	TGTACCAGCAGCCTAATAGGTTACACTGAAGCTTTCTTT
TRBV20-1	TRBJ2-7	many	TRBD1	CSARDGDSISYEQYF	TGCAGTGCTAGAGATGGGGACAGCATTTCCTACGAGCAGTACTTC
TRBV28	TRBJ1-2	many	TRBD1	CASSSAGTGDYGYTF	TGTGCCAGCAGTTCGGCCGGGACAGGGGACTATGGCTACACCTTC
TRBV7-6	TRBJ2-7	.	TRBD2	CASSLSLAGLLGEQYF	TGTGCCAGCAGCTTATCCCTAGCGGGGCTCTTGGGCGAGCAGTACTTC
TRBV7-9	TRBJ2-5	.	.	CATQGETQYF	TGTGCCACCCAGGGGGAGACCCAGTACTTC
TRBV18	TRBJ1-5	many	.	CASSPDRYQPQHF	TGTGCCAGCTCACCAGACAGATATCAGCCCCAGCATTTT
TRBV6-1	TRBJ2-4	.	TRBD2	CASSSRTSGVGPAKNIQYF	TGTGCCAGCAGTTCCCGGACTAGCGGGGTGGGACCAGCCAAAAACATTCAGTACTTC